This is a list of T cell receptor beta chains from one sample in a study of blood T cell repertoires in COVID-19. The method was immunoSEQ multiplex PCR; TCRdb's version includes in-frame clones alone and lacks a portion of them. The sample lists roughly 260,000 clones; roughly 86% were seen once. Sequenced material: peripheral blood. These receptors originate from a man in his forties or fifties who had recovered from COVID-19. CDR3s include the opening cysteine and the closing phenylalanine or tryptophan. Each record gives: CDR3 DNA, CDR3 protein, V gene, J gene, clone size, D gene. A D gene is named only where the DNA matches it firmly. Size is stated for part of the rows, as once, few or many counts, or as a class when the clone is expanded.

TGTGCCAGCAGCCTCTTAGTTGGGACAGTCCGGGAAAAACTGTTTTTT,CASSLLVGTVREKLFF,TRBV7-9,TRBJ1-4,once,TRBD1
TGCGCCAGCAGCCAAGACTTGCGGGGGCCGGGCATTCAGTACTTC,CASSQDLRGPGIQYF,TRBV4-3,TRBJ2-4,NA,NA
TGTGCCAGCAGTCCTAGCGGGGGGACTAAGGGGGTATACGAGCAGTACTTC,CASSPSGGTKGVYEQYF,TRBV2,TRBJ2-7,NA,TRBD2
TGCGCCAGCAGCTTGGAACAGGGGGAATTCACTGAAGCTTTCTTT,CASSLEQGEFTEAFF,TRBV5-1,TRBJ1-1,NA,TRBD1
TGCGCCAGCTCGGGGGATTCCCACTATGGCTACACCTTC,CASSGDSHYGYTF,TRBV4-1,TRBJ1-2,NA,NA
TGTGCCAGCAGTCTGCGATTGGGACTTTCAACCTACAATGAGCAGTTCTTC,CASSLRLGLSTYNEQFF,TRBV27,TRBJ2-1,NA,NA
TGTGCCAGCAGCAAACAGGGGGATCTGAAGCCCCAGCATTTT,CASSKQGDLKPQHF,TRBV6-6,TRBJ1-5,NA,TRBD1
TGTGCCAGCAACGACTCCCCCAAGGAGCCCCAGCATTTT,CASNDSPKEPQHF,TRBV2,TRBJ1-5,NA,NA
TGTGCCAGCAGTGCAACCGGGACTAGCGGCACCGGGGAGCTGTTTTTT,CASSATGTSGTGELFF,TRBV28,TRBJ2-2,NA,TRBD2
TGTGCCAGCAGCCCCCATGCCCAGAGCGCCTCCGAGCAGTACTTC,CASSPHAQSASEQYF,TRBV4-2,TRBJ2-7,NA,NA
TGTGCCAGCAGTGGGAGAGGGGGAAAACTGTTTTTT,CASSGRGGKLFF,TRBV25-1,TRBJ1-4,NA,NA
TGTGCCAGCAGCCAAGGGCCGGGAGGACTCACAGATACGCAGTATTTT,CASSQGPGGLTDTQYF,TRBV4-2,TRBJ2-3,few,TRBD2
TGTGCCAGCAGACCACAGGGAGAGGGAACTGAAGCTTTCTTT,CASRPQGEGTEAFF,TRBV6-5,TRBJ1-1,NA,NA
TGTGCCAGCAGTTTACATACCGGGACAGGGGAAAACATTCAGTACTTC,CASSLHTGTGENIQYF,TRBV28,TRBJ2-4,NA,TRBD1
TGTGCCAGCTCACCCATTGGAGGGGACTACGAGCAGTACTTC,CASSPIGGDYEQYF,TRBV18,TRBJ2-7,NA,NA
TGTGCCAGCAGTTCCGGTCCCAATCAGCCCCAGCATTTT,CASSSGPNQPQHF,TRBV27,TRBJ1-5,NA,NA
TGTGCCAGCAGCCAAGGAATCGCGGGTCACGAGCAGTACTTC,CASSQGIAGHEQYF,TRBV14,TRBJ2-7,NA,NA
TGTGCCAGCAGTTACCGCACAATCCAAGAGACCCAGTACTTC,CASSYRTIQETQYF,TRBV6-2/TRBV6-3,TRBJ2-5,NA,NA
TGTGCCAGCACCTCCCGTCTTCTAGCGGGAGTCCCCAACTCAGGGGAGCAGTACTTC,CASTSRLLAGVPNSGEQYF,TRBV11-2,TRBJ2-7,NA,TRBD2
TGTGCCAGCAGTTACTCGTCTCAGGGGGTCACTGAAGCTTTCTTT,CASSYSSQGVTEAFF,TRBV6-6,TRBJ1-1,once,TRBD1
TGTGCCAGCTCACCTCGTAGGGTAGCGGGGGCTAACAATGAGCAGTTCTTC,CASSPRRVAGANNEQFF,TRBV18,TRBJ2-1,NA,TRBD2
TGTGCCAGCAGCCAAGATCGTAGGCGGCTCTCCGGCACAGATACGCAGTATTTT,CASSQDRRRLSGTDTQYF,TRBV14,TRBJ2-3,NA,NA
TGTGCCAGCAGACGAACGGGAGGGCCTAAAGAGACCCAGTACTTC,CASRRTGGPKETQYF,TRBV7-2,TRBJ2-5,NA,TRBD2
TGTGCCAGCAGACGGGGACTAGCGGGAAACAATGAGCAGTTCTTC,CASRRGLAGNNEQFF,TRBV7-2,TRBJ2-1,NA,TRBD2
TGTGCCAGCAGCCCACCCGGGACAGGGAGGTACATTCAGTACTTC,CASSPPGTGRYIQYF,TRBV5-5,TRBJ2-4,NA,TRBD1